This T cell receptor beta chain was captured in a study of shared clonotypes between healthy human individuals. Study summary: A couple of women and a few men aged 18 to 49 made up the donors.

The naive CD8 fraction comprised CD45RO-negative cells positively selected for CCR7 and excluded terminally differentiated effector memory CD45RA+ cells. In the authors' methods: There were no quality scores in the junction-only immunoSEQ sequences, so filtering differed. Using immunoSEQ multiplex PCR, the repertoire was profiled, and TCRdb retains in-frame clones only, with some absent. The V and J calls and the clone size are those of that table, but D and trimming were determined from the DNA. This table has some 2,100,000 clones, approximately 94% appearing once. The CDR3 loop spans 17 amino acids. V lost 3 bases and J 8 bases, leaving 22 bases between the germline ends. Germline V CDR1 and CDR2: MGHDK, SYGVNS.

The specimen sequenced was naive CD8+ T cells from PBMCs. J is TRBJ1-4 and V is TRBV25-1; the D is unclear. This TCR derives from a man aged 18-30 years in good health. Some clones in this sample may be carry-over from other donors' samples. The DNA of the CDR3 is TGTGCCAGCAGTGATTCCCCTGCAGGCGTTGAATTGGAAAAACTGTTTTTT. Translating gives CASSDSPAGVELEKLFF.